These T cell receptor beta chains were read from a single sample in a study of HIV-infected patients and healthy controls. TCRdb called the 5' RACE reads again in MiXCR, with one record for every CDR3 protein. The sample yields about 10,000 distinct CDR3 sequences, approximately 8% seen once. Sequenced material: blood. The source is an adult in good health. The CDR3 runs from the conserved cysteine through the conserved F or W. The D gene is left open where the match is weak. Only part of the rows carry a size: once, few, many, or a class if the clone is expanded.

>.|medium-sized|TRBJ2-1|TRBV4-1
CASSQDNDYNEQFF
TGCGCCAGCAGCCAAGATAATGACTACAATGAGCAGTTCTTC
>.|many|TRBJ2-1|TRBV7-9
CASSPRGYEQFF
TGTGCCAGCAGCCCAAGGGGGTATGAGCAGTTCTTC
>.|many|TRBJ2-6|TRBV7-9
CASTNPGTGNVLTF
TGTGCCAGCACCAACCCCGGGACGGGCAACGTCCTGACTTTC
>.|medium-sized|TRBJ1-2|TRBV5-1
CASSGLTADYGYTF
TGCGCCAGCAGCGGACTTACAGCAGACTATGGCTACACCTTC
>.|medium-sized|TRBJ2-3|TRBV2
CASIRGHDTQYF
TGTGCCAGCATCCGTGGGCACGATACGCAGTATTTT
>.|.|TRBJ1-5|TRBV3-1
CASSQGTPYSNQPQHF
TGTGCCAGCAGCCAAGGGACACCCTATAGCAATCAGCCCCAGCATTTT
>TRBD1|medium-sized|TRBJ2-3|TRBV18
CASSRGQAGTDTQYF
TGTGCCAGCTCACGTGGACAGGCTGGCACAGATACGCAGTATTTT
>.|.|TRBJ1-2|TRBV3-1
CASSPLSGSGGYTF
TGTGCCAGCAGCCCGTTGTCGGGGTCGGGTGGCTACACCTTC
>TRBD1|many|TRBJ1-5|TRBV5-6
CASSMTGKNQPQHF
TGTGCCAGCAGCATGACAGGGAAGAATCAGCCCCAGCATTTT
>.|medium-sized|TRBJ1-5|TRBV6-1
CASSEVWGGYQPQHF
TGTGCCAGCAGTGAAGTTTGGGGGGGCTATCAGCCCCAGCATTTT
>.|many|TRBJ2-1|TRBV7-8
CASSLLGGYNEQFF
TGTGCCAGCAGCTTATTGGGGGGCTACAATGAGCAGTTCTTC
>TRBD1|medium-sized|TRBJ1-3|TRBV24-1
CATTRTGPLGNTIYF
TGTGCCACAACCCGGACAGGGCCCCTAGGAAACACCATATATTTT
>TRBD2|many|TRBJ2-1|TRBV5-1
CASSRAGGLSYNEQFF
TGCGCCAGCAGCAGAGCGGGGGGGCTCTCCTACAATGAGCAGTTCTTC
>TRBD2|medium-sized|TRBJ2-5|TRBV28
CASSLAGRDQYF
TGTGCCAGCAGTTTGGCCGGGAGGGACCAGTACTTC
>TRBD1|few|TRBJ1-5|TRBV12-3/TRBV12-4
CASRGQGSNQPQHF
TGTGCCAGCAGGGGACAGGGTAGCAATCAGCCCCAGCATTTT
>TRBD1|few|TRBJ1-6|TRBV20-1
CSARYRQGNNSPLHF
TGCAGTGCTAGATATCGACAGGGAAACAATTCACCCCTCCACTTT
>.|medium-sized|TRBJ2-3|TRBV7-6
CASRPWTDTQYF
TGTGCCAGCCGGCCCTGGACAGATACGCAGTATTTT
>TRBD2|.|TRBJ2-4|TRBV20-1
CSATVGGASKNIQYF
TGCAGTGCTACGGTCGGGGGGGCGTCCAAAAACATTCAGTACTTC
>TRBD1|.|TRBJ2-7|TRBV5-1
CASSIDRGMSYEQYF
TGCGCCAGCAGCATCGACAGGGGGATGTCCTACGAGCAGTACTTC
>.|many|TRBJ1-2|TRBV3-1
CASSQGEGSYGYTF
TGTGCCAGCAGCCAAGGTGAGGGAAGCTATGGCTACACCTTC
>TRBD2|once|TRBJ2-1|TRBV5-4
CASSLVAGGGSYNEQFF
TGTGCCAGCAGCTTGGTAGCGGGGGGCGGCTCCTACAATGAGCAGTTCTTC
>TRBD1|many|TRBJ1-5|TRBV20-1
CSAKQGNQPQHF
TGCAGTGCTAAACAGGGGAATCAGCCCCAGCATTTT
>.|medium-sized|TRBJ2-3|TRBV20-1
CSALRGTAKTDTQYF
TGCAGTGCCCTCCGCGGGACAGCTAAGACAGATACGCAGTATTTT
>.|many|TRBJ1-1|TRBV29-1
CSVETRTGAFF
TGCAGCGTCGAAACCCGGACGGGCGCTTTCTTT
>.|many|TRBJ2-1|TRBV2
CASTTTASSYNEQFF
TGTGCCAGCACTACGACTGCAAGCTCCTACAATGAGCAGTTCTTC
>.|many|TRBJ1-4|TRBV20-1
CSVSGRGREKLFF
TGCAGTGTCTCTGGGAGGGGCCGGGAAAAACTGTTTTTT
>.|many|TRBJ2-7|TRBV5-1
CASSFRSQGTAYEQYF
TGCGCCAGCAGCTTCAGGAGCCAGGGGACCGCCTACGAGCAGTACTTC
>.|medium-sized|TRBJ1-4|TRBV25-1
CASSEAGPNEKLFF
TGTGCCAGCAGTGAGGCAGGGCCTAATGAAAAACTGTTTTTT
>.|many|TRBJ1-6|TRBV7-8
CASSSRGGTLRAPLHF
TGTGCCAGCAGCTCCCGAGGGGGGACACTTCGGGCACCCCTCCACTTT
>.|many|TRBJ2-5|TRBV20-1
CSANTGWETQYF
TGCAGTGCTAATACAGGGTGGGAGACCCAGTACTTC
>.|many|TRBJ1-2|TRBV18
CASSPGQGNYGYTF
TGTGCCAGCTCACCGGGGCAGGGAAACTATGGCTACACCTTC
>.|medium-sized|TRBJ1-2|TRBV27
CASTRQGLMNYGYTF
TGTGCCAGCACCCGACAAGGACTGATGAACTATGGCTACACCTTC
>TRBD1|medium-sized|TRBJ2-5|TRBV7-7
CASSLQGVETQYF
TGTGCCAGCAGCTTACAGGGGGTTGAGACCCAGTACTTC
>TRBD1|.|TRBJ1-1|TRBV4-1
CASSQGQLNTEAFF
TGCGCCAGCAGCCAGGGACAGTTGAACACTGAAGCTTTCTTT
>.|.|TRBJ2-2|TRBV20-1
CSAKTRGSTGELFF
TGCAGTGCTAAGACCCGGGGGTCCACCGGGGAGCTGTTTTTT
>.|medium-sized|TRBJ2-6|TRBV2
CASRDGSGANVLTF
TGTGCCAGCAGGGACGGCTCTGGGGCCAACGTCCTGACTTTC
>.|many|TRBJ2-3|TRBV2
CASSVHGTGTDTQYF
TGTGCCAGCAGTGTGCACGGGACGGGCACAGATACGCAGTATTTT
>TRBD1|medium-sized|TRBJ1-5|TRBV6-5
CASSYLGQGGWPQHF
TGTGCCAGCAGTTACTTGGGACAGGGAGGTTGGCCCCAGCATTTT
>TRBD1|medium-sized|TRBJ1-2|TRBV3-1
CASSQVEGGDYGYTF
TGTGCCAGCAGCCAAGTTGAAGGGGGCGATTATGGCTACACCTTC
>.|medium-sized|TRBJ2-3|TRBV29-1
CSAGVVLTDTQYF
TGCAGCGCCGGGGTAGTACTCACAGATACGCAGTATTTT
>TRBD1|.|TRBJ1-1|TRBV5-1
CASSLFGQGYTEAFF
TGCGCCAGCAGCTTGTTTGGACAGGGCTACACTGAAGCTTTCTTT
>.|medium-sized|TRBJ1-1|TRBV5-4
CASSPDSRPEAFF
TGTGCCAGCAGCCCGGACAGCCGACCTGAAGCTTTCTTT
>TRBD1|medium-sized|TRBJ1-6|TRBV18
CASSSGQGDLAPLHF
TGTGCCAGCTCATCGGGACAGGGAGATTTGGCACCCCTCCACTTT
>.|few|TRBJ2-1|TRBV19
CASSGRQIYNEQFF
TGTGCCAGTAGTGGCAGGCAGATTTACAATGAGCAGTTCTTC
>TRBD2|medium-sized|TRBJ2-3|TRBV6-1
CASSGTSGADTQYF
TGTGCCAGCAGTGGGACTAGCGGGGCAGATACGCAGTATTTT
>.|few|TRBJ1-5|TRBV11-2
CASSLDPGRNQPQHF
TGTGCCAGCAGCTTAGATCCAGGGCGCAATCAGCCCCAGCATTTT
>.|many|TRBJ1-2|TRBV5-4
CASSQGEYGYTF
TGTGCCAGCAGTCAAGGGGAATATGGCTACACCTTC
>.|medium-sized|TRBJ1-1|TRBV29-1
CSVEEGLGTEAFF
TGCAGCGTTGAGGAGGGGTTGGGCACTGAAGCTTTCTTT
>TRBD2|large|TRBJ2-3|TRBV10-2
CASSVSSFGRTDTQYF
TGCGCCAGCAGTGTCTCGAGCTTCGGGAGGACAGATACGCAGTATTTT
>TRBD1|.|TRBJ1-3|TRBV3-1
CASQEKGAGGNTIYF
TGTGCCAGCCAAGAGAAGGGGGCCGGTGGAAACACCATATATTTT
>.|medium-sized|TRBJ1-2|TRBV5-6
CASSFRSLGEGLYGYTF
TGTGCCAGCAGCTTCCGCTCTCTCGGGGAAGGCCTCTATGGCTACACCTTC
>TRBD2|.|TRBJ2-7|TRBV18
CASSPGGTYEQYF
TGTGCCAGCTCACCGGGGGGGACCTACGAGCAGTACTTC
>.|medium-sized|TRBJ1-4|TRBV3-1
CASSQELIATNEKLFF
TGTGCCAGCAGCCAAGAGTTGATTGCAACTAATGAAAAACTGTTTTTT
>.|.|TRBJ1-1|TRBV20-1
CSARTQGSEAFF
TGCAGTGCTAGAACACAGGGTTCTGAAGCTTTCTTT